A single sample is the source of the 7 T cell receptor beta chains below, sequenced in a study of blood T cell repertoires in COVID-19. The protocol was immunoSEQ multiplex PCR, while the TCRdb copy is restricted to in-frame clones and leaves out a portion. Of 120,000 to 150,000 clones listed, 65% to 85% are singletons. Sequencing used peripheral blood. Source of these receptors: a human donor in a cohort sampled during active COVID-19.

In the case of this clone: The germline gene is not matched at one end of the junction; a read error may be the cause. The chain links TRBV7-7 to TRBJ2-2, with a possible D match to TRBD2 (6 bases). The germline CDR1 and CDR2 sequences are SSHAT and FNYEAQ (reference sequence). The CDR3 consists of 16 residues. CDR3 protein: CASSLQLARNTGELFF. CDR3 bases: TGTGCTAGCAGCTTACAGCTAGCGAGGAACACCGGGGAGCTGTTTTTT. The variable domain in full, with the rest retrieved from reference TRBV7-7 and TRBJ2-2, is GAGVSQSPRYKVTKRGQDVTLRCDPISSHATLYWYQQALGQGPEFLTYFNYEAQPDKSGLPSDRFSAERPEGSISTLTIQRTEQRDSAMYRCASSLQLARNTGELFFGEGSRLTVL.

The J gene is TRBJ1-5, the V gene TRBV27; a possible D gene is TRBD1 (5 bases). CDR1 and CDR2 (germline): MNHEY, SMNVEV (reference sequence). Trimming shortened V by 4 bases and J by 4 bases, and 14 bases separated the two germline ends. This CDR3 contains 15 residues. CDR3 sequence (DNA): TGTGCCAGCAGTTATCGGCAGGGCTTAAATCAGCCCCAGCATTTT. As protein: CASSYRQGLNQPQHF.

This sequence joins TRBV5-4 and TRBJ1-5, with 7 bases identical to TRBD1. Germline V lookup: CDR1 SGHNT, CDR2 YYREEE (reference sequence). The V gene end was trimmed by 4 bases and the J gene end by 0 bases; junction bases not matched to a gene: 4. CDR3 length: 15 amino acids. The CDR3 loop is CASSPGGNSNQPQHF. CDR3 sequence (DNA): TGTGCCAGCAGCCCAGGGGGGAATAGCAATCAGCCCCAGCATTTT. Based on the CDR3 plus reference TRBV5-4 and TRBJ1-5, the full variable domain is ETGVTQSPTHLIKTRGQQVTLRCSSQSGHNTVSWYQQALGQGPQFIFQYYREEENGRGNFPPRFSGLQFPNYSSELNVNALELDDSALYLCASSPGGNSNQPQHFGDGTRLSIL.

The rearrangement uses TRBV4-1 and TRBJ2-7, with 11 bases identical to TRBD1. V was pared by 3 bases and J by 6 bases, with 4 bases of the junction left unmatched. The CDR3 has 14 amino acids. Germline loops: CDR1 MGHRA, CDR2 YSYEKL. The CDR3: CASSQRTGGFEQYF. CDR3 sequence (DNA): TGCGCCAGCAGCCAGAGGACAGGGGGCTTCGAGCAGTACTTC.

The chain couples TRBV19 to TRBJ2-1, with 10 bases identical to TRBD1. This CDR3 spans 15 amino acids. CDR1 is LNHDA, CDR2 SQIVND, per germline (reference sequence). J gave up 7 bases and V 5 bases, and 8 bases lay outside the gene matches. The CDR3 coding sequence is TGTGCCAGTAGTGCCCGGGACAGGGGCCAGAATGAGCAGTTCTTC. It translates to CASSARDRGQNEQFF. Combining the CDR3 with reference TRBV19 and TRBJ2-1 gives the whole variable domain DGGITQSPKYLFRKEGQNVTLSCEQNLNHDAMYWYRQDPGQGLRLIYYSQIVNDFQKGDIAEGYSVSREKKESFPLTVTSAQKNPTAFYLCASSARDRGQNEQFFGPGTRLTVL.

The J gene is TRBJ2-3, the V gene TRBV5-4, with D possibly TRBD1 on 6 matching bases. V lost 4 bases and J lost 0, with 15 bases in between. The germline V gene has CDR1 SGHNT and CDR2 YYREEE (reference sequence). The CDR3 is 16 residues long. The CDR3 sequence is CASSRMVGGSTDTQYF. The CDR3 DNA reads TGTGCCAGCAGCAGAATGGTAGGGGGTAGCACAGATACGCAGTATTTT.

The gene calls are TRBV4-1 and TRBJ1-2; maybe TRBD1 (5 bases). V was pared by 0 bases and J by 4 bases, with 24 bases between. The CDR3 is 19 residues long. Germline lookup yields CDR1 MGHRA and CDR2 YSYEKL. The CDR3 sequence is CASSQDAVRDGYGSYGYTF. Here the CDR3 DNA reads TGCGCCAGCAGCCAAGACGCTGTGCGGGACGGCTATGGGAGCTATGGCTACACCTTC.